Below are 17 T cell receptor beta chains sequenced from a single sample in a study of radiotherapy plus CTLA-4 blockade in lung cancer. Assay used: immunoSEQ multiplex PCR; TCRdb lists only in-frame clones, some missing. The sample includes tens of thousands of clones, about 77% seen only once; the top ten take about 2.2%. Source: peripheral blood, taken from a patient treated with radiotherapy plus ipilimumab. The receptors originated from a human donor with non-small cell lung cancer whose response to radiotherapy plus ipilimumab could not be evaluated.

The chain carries TRBV15 and TRBJ2-1; 12 nucleotides line up with TRBD2. Trimming cost V 11 bases and J 7 bases; bases outside gene matches: 6. From germline, CDR1 is LNHNV and CDR2 YYDKDF (reference sequence). CDR3 length: 13 amino acids. The CDR3: CASSGGGINEQFF. As DNA, the CDR3 is TGTGCCTCTAGCGGGGGGGGCATAAATGAGCAGTTCTTC.

This clone was picked up a small number of times. The CDR3 DNA follows: TGTGCCAGCAGCTCGGATTCGTCTGGGACAGCTCTATATTTT. This encodes CASSSDSSGTALYF. The genes are TRBV7-9 and TRBJ1-3, with 7 nucleotides matching TRBD1. The V gene's germline CDR1 is SEHNR and CDR2 FQNEAQ (reference sequence). With V trimmed by 4 bases and J by 14 bases, 14 bases remained unmatched. The CDR3 extends over 14 amino acids.

The genes are TRBV2 and TRBJ2-1, with D possibly TRBD2 on 5 matching bases. Trimming pared 1 base from V and 8 bases from J, leaving 9 bases between. Germline V gives CDR1 SNHLY, CDR2 FYNNEI. The CDR3 is made up of 13 amino acids. DNA of the CDR3: TGTGCCAGCAGTGAAGGCGCGGGTGATGAGCAGTTCTTC. Translating it yields CASSEGAGDEQFF.

CDR3 sequence (DNA): TGTGCCAGCAGCCCTTGGGACATACTCTCTGGAAACACCATATATTTT. As protein: CASSPWDILSGNTIYF. This sequence joins TRBV7-2 and TRBJ1-3, with a weak D call TRBD1 (6 bases). With 5 bases removed from V and 0 bases from J, the gap between germline ends came to 14 bases. This CDR3 has 16 residues. Germline V lookup: CDR1 SGHTA, CDR2 FQGNSA.

The gene calls are TRBV4-3 and TRBJ1-4, with D hard to call. Trimming removed 1 base at V and 7 bases at J, with 13 bases between. The CDR3 totals 15 residues. The germline gives CDR1 LGHNA, CDR2 YSLEER. The CDR3 sequence is CASSQVSGSGEKLFF. CDR3 DNA sequence: TGCGCCAGCAGCCAAGTGTCCGGGTCCGGTGAAAAACTGTTTTTT.

V usage is TRBV7-6 and J usage is TRBJ1-5, with D possibly TRBD1 on 6 matching bases. CDR3 length: 15 residues. V was pared by 3 bases and J by 7 bases, with 16 bases between. Germline V lookup: CDR1 SGHVS, CDR2 FNYEAQ. The CDR3 is CASSFTPSQGQPQHF. The CDR3 DNA sequence: TGTGCCAGCAGCTTCACTCCCTCACAGGGACAGCCCCAGCATTTT.

This chain connects TRBV2 to TRBJ2-3; 9 bases map to TRBD1. J lost 2 bases, V lost 2 bases, and 5 bases had no gene match. In germline, CDR1 is SNHLY, CDR2 FYNNEI. The CDR3 totals 16 residues. CDR3 coding DNA: TGTGCCAGCAGTGAACTCGGGACAGGGCTCACAGATACGCAGTATTTT. It yields the protein CASSELGTGLTDTQYF.

The CDR3 is CASSVGRGGNTGELFF. CDR3 bases: TGTGCCAGCAGCGTAGGGCGGGGGGGGAACACCGGGGAGCTGTTTTTT. V and J are TRBV9 and TRBJ2-2; 9 bases align to TRBD2. The germline CDR1 and CDR2 sequences are SGDLS and YYNGEE. CDR3 length equals 16 residues. Losses at the gene ends were 0 bases for V and 1 base for J; bases not matched to a gene: 1.

This chain joins TRBV29-1 and TRBJ1-1; unclear D gene. Germline V gene sequence: CDR1 SQVTM, CDR2 ANQGSEA. The CDR3 loop spans 12 amino acids. V lost 3 bases, J lost 7 bases, and 12 bases lay in between. CDR3 region: CSVDDNGSEAFF. Written as DNA, the CDR3 is TGCAGCGTTGACGACAATGGGAGTGAAGCTTTCTTT. The complete variable domain, with remaining parts taken from reference TRBV29-1 and TRBJ1-1, reads SAVISQKPSRDICQRGTSLTIQCQVDSQVTMMFWYRQQPGQSLTLIATANQGSEATYESGFVIDKFPISRPNLTFSTLTVSNMSPEDSSIYLCSVDDNGSEAFFGQGTRLTVV.

The V gene is TRBV19, the J gene TRBJ2-1; 7 bases map to TRBD2. The germline gives CDR1 LNHDA, CDR2 SQIVND (reference sequence). The CDR3 covers 13 residues. J gave up 6 bases and V 5 bases, and 4 bases lay outside the gene matches. In DNA form, the CDR3 reads TGTGCCAGTAGTTTCGCGGGAGCCAATGAGCAGTTCTTC. This encodes CASSFAGANEQFF.

The chain employs TRBV5-1 and TRBJ2-5; 10 bases are shared with TRBD1. The V segment lost 0 bases and the J segment 3 bases; nucleotides outside the gene matches: 2. This CDR3 comprises 15 residues. Germline CDR1 SGHRS, CDR2 YFSETQ. This chain's CDR3 is CASSLGGTGEETQYF. CDR3 sequence (DNA): TGCGCCAGCAGCTTGGGGGGGACAGGGGAAGAGACCCAGTACTTC.

This chain's CDR3 is CSARPLTSGRTDTQYF. The CDR3, as DNA: TGCAGCGCCCGCCCCCTTACTAGCGGGAGAACAGATACGCAGTATTTT. The chain combines TRBV29-1 with TRBJ2-3; 11 positions agree with TRBD2. From germline, CDR1 is SQVTM and CDR2 ANQGSEA. CDR3 length equals 16 residues. Unmatched junction bases numbered 12, after V lost 7 bases and J lost 3 bases.

The chain couples TRBV2 to TRBJ2-1, with 11 bases lining up with TRBD2. The J segment lost 2 bases and the V segment lost 1 base, leaving 1 base of the junction unmatched. This CDR3 spans 16 amino acids. The germline gives CDR1 SNHLY, CDR2 FYNNEI. The CDR3 nucleotides are TGTGCCAGCAGTGAAGGGACTAGCGGGCCCTACAATGAGCAGTTCTTC. This sequence encodes CASSEGTSGPYNEQFF.

The chain uses TRBV4-1 and TRBJ2-3; TRBD2 matches at 11 bases. The CDR3 extends over 16 amino acids. The V gene end was trimmed by 4 bases and the J gene end by 7 bases; junction bases not matched to a gene: 10. Germline CDR1 reads MGHRA; CDR2 reads YSYEKL. CDR3 DNA: TGCGCCAGCAGCCTAGACTTAGCGGGGGGGCAGTATACGCAGTATTTT. This codes for CASSLDLAGGQYTQYF.

This sequence joins TRBV4-2 and TRBJ2-1; D is unresolved. Germline-derived CDR1 and CDR2 are LGHNA and YNFKEQ. Trimming shortened V by 1 base and J by 0 bases, and 10 bases separated the two germline ends. The CDR3 covers 16 residues. DNA for the CDR3: TGTGCCAGCAGCCAAGGGCTGGGCCCCTCCTACAATGAGCAGTTCTTC. Amino acid sequence: CASSQGLGPSYNEQFF.

V gene TRBV5-1 combines with J gene TRBJ1-1, with D unresolved. The germline V gene encodes CDR1 SGHRS and CDR2 YFSETQ. There are 13 residues in the CDR3. V was shortened by 4 bases and J by 3 bases, with 10 bases between the two germline ends. The CDR3 loop reads CASSPRSYTEAFF. The CDR3 DNA follows: TGCGCCAGCAGCCCCCGGAGTTACACTGAAGCTTTCTTT.

The rearrangement links TRBV19 to TRBJ2-7; 8 bases map to TRBD1. Germline trimming cut 7 bases from V and 9 bases from J; bases unmatched to any gene: 14. The CDR3 is 14 amino acids. CDR1 is LNHDA and CDR2 is SQIVND in the germline V gene (reference sequence). The CDR3 DNA is TGTGCCAGTAACGTGGGCAGGACAGGGACCCCGCAGTACTTC. This encodes CASNVGRTGTPQYF.